This is a list of T cell receptor beta chains from one sample in a study of T cell repertoires in cytomegalovirus infection. A single record per CDR3 protein comes from TCRdb applying MiXCR to the reads. The sample lists a few hundred thousand distinct CDR3 sequences; under 35% were seen once. No antigens are known for them. The sample in question was cultured PBMCs, obtained from culture after CMV antigen stimulation. Receptors were obtained from a human donor in good health (CMV status not recorded). Some clones in this sample may be carry-over from other donors' samples. Both conserved end residues are part of each CDR3. D genes are given only for firm matches. Some rows mark clone size as missing; the rest say once, few, many or name a class of expanded clone.

D gene	V gene	J gene	clone size	CDR3 protein	CDR3 DNA
TRBD2	TRBV27	TRBJ2-7	.	CASSLTSAAYEQYF	TGTGCCAGCAGTTTGACTAGCGCCGCCTACGAGCAGTACTTC
TRBD1	TRBV2	TRBJ1-4	.	CASSAGTGGATNEKLFF	TGTGCCAGCAGTGCCGGGACAGGGGGCGCAACTAATGAAAAACTGTTTTTT
.	TRBV5-5	TRBJ2-1	many	CASSLVINEQFF	TGTGCCAGCAGCTTGGTCATCAATGAGCAGTTCTTC
.	TRBV6-1	TRBJ1-3	.	CASSEPLSGNTIYF	TGTGCCAGCAGTGAACCTCTCTCTGGAAACACCATATATTTT
TRBD1	TRBV14	TRBJ2-1	.	CASSQDPGQSYNEQFF	TGTGCCAGCAGCCAAGACCCGGGACAGAGCTACAATGAGCAGTTCTTC
.	TRBV5-1	TRBJ1-2	.	CASSLEIVRDGYTF	TGCGCCAGCAGCTTGGAGATCGTTAGGGATGGCTACACCTTC
.	TRBV7-9	TRBJ1-3	.	CASSKGSRQTSGNTIYF	TGTGCCAGCAGCAAAGGTAGCAGGCAAACCTCTGGAAACACCATATATTTT
TRBD1	TRBV6-5	TRBJ2-1	.	CASSFGQGQGNEQFF	TGTGCCAGCAGTTTTGGACAGGGCCAGGGAAATGAGCAGTTCTTC
.	TRBV7-8	TRBJ2-1	.	CASSVLRYNEQFF	TGTGCCAGCAGCGTCCTGAGGTACAATGAGCAGTTCTTC
.	TRBV27	TRBJ1-1	.	CASSGGGLTEAFF	TGTGCCAGCAGTGGGGGGGGGCTCACTGAAGCTTTCTTT
TRBD1	TRBV19	TRBJ1-2	.	CASSISTGVKIYGYTF	TGTGCCAGTAGTATATCGACAGGGGTGAAGATCTATGGCTACACCTTC
TRBD2	TRBV10-2	TRBJ2-1	.	CASSESGAGTSGSMASEFF	TGCGCCAGCAGTGAGTCAGGGGCCGGGACTAGCGGGAGCATGGCTTCGGAGTTCTTC
TRBD1	TRBV12-3/TRBV12-4	TRBJ1-5	few	CASTLTGALGPQHF	TGTGCCAGCACCCTGACAGGGGCCCTCGGGCCCCAGCATTTT
TRBD1	TRBV4-3	TRBJ2-7	once	CASSQDGTGGEQYF	TGCGCCAGCAGCCAAGACGGGACAGGGGGCGAGCAGTACTTC
.	TRBV19	TRBJ1-1	.	CASRSRTVKTEAFF	TGTGCCAGTAGATCCCGGACGGTGAAGACTGAAGCTTTCTTT
.	TRBV7-8	TRBJ2-2	.	CASSFSWSGGELFF	TGTGCCAGCAGCTTCAGTTGGAGCGGCGGGGAGCTGTTTTTT
TRBD1	TRBV4-1	TRBJ1-1	.	CASSQGDRGDTEAFF	TGCGCCAGCAGCCAAGGGGACAGGGGAGACACTGAAGCTTTCTTT
.	TRBV20-1	TRBJ2-5	.	CSAKRVRETQYF	TGCAGTGCTAAGCGGGTCCGGGAGACCCAGTACTTC
TRBD2	TRBV20-1	TRBJ2-1	.	CSARDLLGRAYNEQFF	TGCAGTGCTAGAGATCTCCTGGGGAGGGCTTACAATGAGCAGTTCTTC
.	TRBV7-9	TRBJ2-7	.	CASSDTDISYEQYF	TGTGCCAGCAGCGATACAGACATCTCCTACGAGCAGTACTTC
TRBD1	TRBV6-1	TRBJ1-5	.	CASSEKGGLNQPQHF	TGTGCCAGCAGTGAAAAAGGGGGCTTGAATCAGCCCCAGCATTTT
.	TRBV7-2	TRBJ1-4	.	CASSPGPSADEKLFF	TGTGCCAGCAGCCCCGGGCCTTCGGCTGATGAAAAACTGTTTTTT
TRBD1	TRBV19	TRBJ1-2	.	CASSISGTGGNYGYTF	TGTGCCAGTAGTATTTCCGGGACAGGGGGAAACTATGGCTACACCTTC
TRBD1	TRBV28	TRBJ2-5	once	CASSRGTGAPKYF	TGTGCCAGCAGTCGGGGGACAGGCGCCCCCAAGTACTTC
TRBD2	TRBV6-1	TRBJ2-7	few	CASRTTSGRDSYEQYF	TGTGCCAGCAGGACCACCAGCGGGAGGGACAGCTACGAGCAGTACTTC
TRBD2	TRBV18	TRBJ2-2	.	CASSPILAGPNTGELFF	TGTGCCAGCTCACCAATACTAGCGGGCCCGAACACCGGGGAGCTGTTTTTT
TRBD1	TRBV20-1	TRBJ1-2	once	CSAPTNGQGINYGYTF	TGCAGTGCTCCCACCAACGGACAGGGGATTAACTATGGCTACACCTTC
TRBD1	TRBV7-2	TRBJ1-2	many	CASSLEQGNYGYTF	TGTGCCAGCAGCTTAGAACAGGGGAACTATGGCTACACCTTC
.	TRBV7-3	TRBJ2-1	.	CASSGGAGEQFF	TGTGCCAGCAGCGGGGGGGCCGGTGAGCAGTTCTTC
.	TRBV5-5	TRBJ2-6	few	CASSRTAVAGANVLTF	TGTGCCAGCAGCCGGACAGCGGTCGCTGGGGCCAACGTCCTGACTTTC
TRBD2	TRBV2	TRBJ2-2	.	CASWPGGPTGELFF	TGTGCCAGCTGGCCGGGGGGGCCCACCGGGGAGCTGTTTTTT
.	TRBV6-1	TRBJ1-5	.	CASSEGRQPNQPQHF	TGTGCCAGCAGTGAAGGGAGACAGCCTAATCAGCCCCAGCATTTT
.	TRBV2	TRBJ2-2	.	CASSGVGTGELFF	TGTGCCAGCAGTGGGGTAGGAACCGGGGAGCTGTTTTTT
TRBD1	TRBV12-3/TRBV12-4	TRBJ1-3	few	CASSLGRGVSGNTIYF	TGTGCCAGCAGTTTGGGCAGGGGGGTATCCGGAAACACCATATATTTT
.	TRBV15	TRBJ1-1	.	CATSRIQPGVLNTEAFF	TGTGCCACCAGCAGAATCCAGCCAGGCGTGCTGAACACTGAAGCTTTCTTT
.	TRBV27	TRBJ1-5	.	CASSFDPTADQPQHF	TGTGCCAGCAGTTTTGATCCGACGGCGGATCAGCCCCAGCATTTT
.	TRBV7-6	TRBJ2-6	.	CASSSRSGANVLTF	TGTGCCAGCAGCTCACGGTCTGGGGCCAACGTCCTGACTTTC
.	TRBV4-2	TRBJ2-4	.	CASSQDWRAKNIQYF	TGTGCCAGCAGCCAAGATTGGAGAGCCAAAAACATTCAGTACTTC
.	TRBV4-1	TRBJ1-1	once	CASSRPGSSAEAFF	TGCGCCAGCAGCCGACCAGGGTCGAGCGCTGAAGCTTTCTTT
.	TRBV11-2	TRBJ2-2	.	CASSSPTNTGELFF	TGTGCCAGCAGCTCTCCAACGAACACCGGGGAGCTGTTTTTT
TRBD2	TRBV5-4	TRBJ2-3	.	CASSPNSGRDTDTQYF	TGTGCCAGCAGCCCCAATAGCGGGAGGGACACAGATACGCAGTATTTT
.	TRBV7-6	TRBJ1-4	.	CASSLGTPSEKLFF	TGTGCCAGCAGCCTCGGGACTCCCTCGGAAAAACTGTTTTTT
.	TRBV10-3	TRBJ1-2	.	CAISESYRTTNYGYTF	TGTGCCATCAGTGAGTCGTACAGGACGACTAACTATGGCTACACCTTC
TRBD1	TRBV15	TRBJ2-1	.	CATSRDPGGGFNEQFF	TGTGCCACCAGCAGAGATCCAGGGGGCGGGTTCAATGAGCAGTTCTTC
.	TRBV7-6	TRBJ2-3	once	CASSLAQITDTQYF	TGTGCCAGCAGCTTAGCGCAAATCACAGATACGCAGTATTTT
TRBD2	TRBV20-1	TRBJ2-1	.	CSAFALAGEVHEQFF	TGCAGTGCTTTTGCTCTAGCGGGAGAGGTGCATGAGCAGTTCTTC
TRBD1	TRBV7-2	TRBJ1-1	.	CASSLNRDSEAFF	TGTGCCAGCAGCTTGAACCGGGACAGTGAAGCTTTCTTT
TRBD2	TRBV19	TRBJ2-2	few	CASKASGAGTGELFF	TGTGCCAGTAAGGCCAGCGGGGCCGGCACCGGGGAGCTGTTTTTT
.	TRBV11-3	TRBJ1-1	.	CASSSSVISEAFF	TGTGCCAGCAGCTCCTCGGTGATCTCTGAAGCTTTCTTT
.	TRBV7-9	TRBJ2-3	.	CASSPDPGYSTDTQYF	TGTGCCAGCAGCCCGGACCCGGGATATAGCACAGATACGCAGTATTTT
.	TRBV7-2	TRBJ2-7	many	CASSLTISYEQYF	TGTGCCAGCAGCCTAACCATCTCCTACGAGCAGTACTTC